The clone carrying this T cell receptor (beta chain) was seen only once. The data are from a study of radiation and T cells in renal cell carcinoma. Clones were read by immunoSEQ multiplex PCR, and TCRdb kept only the in-frame ones, dropping some. Of about 130,000 clones listed, 81% are singletons. Time point meaning: blood 2 weeks post-SBRT. The treatment is: 15 Gy SBRT to primary tumor, nephrectomy 4 weeks later. This CDR3 is built from 14 residues. Looked up from germline, CDR1 is SGHKS and CDR2 is YYEKEE (reference sequence). Trimming cost V 5 bases and J 6 bases; bases outside gene matches: 8. The V gene is TRBV5-5, the J gene TRBJ1-5; 7 positions match TRBD1. The sequencing here drew on blood, taken from a patient whose treatment included radiotherapy and nephrectomy. The origin of this receptor is a man aged 45-65 years with renal cell carcinoma. The CDR3 DNA reads as TGTGCCAGCAGAAAGACAGGGCAAGGTCAGCCCCAGCATTTT. This codes for CASRKTGQGQPQHF.